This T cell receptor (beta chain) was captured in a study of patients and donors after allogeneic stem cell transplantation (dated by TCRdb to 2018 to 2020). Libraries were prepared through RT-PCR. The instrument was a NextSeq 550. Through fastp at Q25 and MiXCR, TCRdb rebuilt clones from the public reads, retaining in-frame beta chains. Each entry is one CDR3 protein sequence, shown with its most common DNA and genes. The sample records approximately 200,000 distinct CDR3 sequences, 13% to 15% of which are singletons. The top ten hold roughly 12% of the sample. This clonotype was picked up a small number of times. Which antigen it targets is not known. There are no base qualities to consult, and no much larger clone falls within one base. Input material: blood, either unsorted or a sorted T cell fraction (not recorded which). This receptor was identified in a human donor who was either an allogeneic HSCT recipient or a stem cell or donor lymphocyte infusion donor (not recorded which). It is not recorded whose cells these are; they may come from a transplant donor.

DNA sequence: TGTGCCAGCTCACCTATCCGTAACACTGAAGCTTTCTTT. The encoded protein is CASSPIRNTEAFF. The sequence links TRBV18 to TRBJ1-1; confidence is insufficient to name the D gene. V and J are truncated by 3 bases and 2 bases respectively, leaving an intervening sequence of 7 bases. The germline V gene gives CDR1 as KGHSH and CDR2 as LQKENI. The CDR3 has 13 amino acids, counting the end cysteine and phenylalanine. The only DNA kept is the CDR3, 39 bases in frame from the first base.